This entry concerns a single T cell receptor (beta chain). The data originate from a study of blood T cell repertoires in COVID-19. Profiled with immunoSEQ multiplex PCR; TCRdb holds only in-frame clones, not every one. The sample has around 200,000 clones; 89% are singletons. V lost 5 bases to trimming and J lost 2 bases; unmatched junction nucleotides: 8. This CDR3 comprises 17 residues. Per the germline V gene, CDR1 is MNHEY and CDR2 is SMNVEV (reference sequence). Recovered status in Cohort 3 required two negative PCRs, clearance, or symptom resolution. The sequencing input was PBMCs or T cells enriched from blood (not recorded which). The receptor comes from a woman aged 18-30 years who had recovered from COVID-19. The rearrangement links TRBV27 to TRBJ2-2; 10 nucleotides match TRBD1. The CDR3 reads CASSAGTGEGNTGELFF. The CDR3 DNA reads as TGTGCCAGCAGTGCCGGGACAGGGGAAGGAAACACCGGGGAGCTGTTTTTT.